What follows describes a single T cell receptor beta chain. Its antigen remains unknown. The source of the sample is a study of OX40 agonist ivuxolimab in advanced cancers. General study results and limits: The study observed clonal expansion of CD4+ and CD8+ blood T cells by week 6 at 0.1 to 3.0 mg/kg.

Deletions cut 2 bases from V and 6 bases from J, with 16 bases between. The CDR3 is made up of 16 amino acids. Germline CDR1 is LNHDA and CDR2 is SQIVND (reference sequence). Generated by immunoSEQ multiplex PCR, the TCRdb table keeps only in-frame clones and is missing some. The sample holds roughly 53,000 clones, approximately 84% seen once. This sample comprised CD4+ or CD8+ T cells sorted from blood, obtained in a trial of the OX40 agonist ivuxolimab. The chain uses TRBV19 and TRBJ2-2, with D possibly matching TRBD2 (6 bases). The sequence came from an adult with an advanced solid tumor such as melanoma, head and neck, liver or kidney cancer. The CDR3, as DNA: TGTGCCAGTAGTATATTAGCGGAACGTTGGGCCGGGGAGCTGTTTTTT. This gives the protein CASSILAERWAGELFF.